The clone carrying this TCR beta chain was detected ten times or more. Its antigen is undetermined. TCR alpha and beta CDR3 regions were amplified from RNA using iRepertoire nested multiplex PCR. Tissue mRNA or PBMC total RNA, roughly 100-400 ng, went into one-step reverse transcription and amplification. TCRdb analysed the multiplex PCR reads with MiXCR anew, one entry per CDR3 protein. The table shows roughly 100,000 distinct CDR3 sequences, with 25% to 30% occurring only once. This record comes from a study of glioma-infiltrating T cells. This CDR3 spans 14 amino acids. Trimming took off 3 bases at V and 8 bases at J, with 19 bases between the two ends. Germline CDR1 DFQATT, CDR2 SNEGSKA (reference sequence). Study observations and caveats: Only very few CDR3 sequences appeared in both tissue and blood. Tissue-blood divergence was below expectation in non-neoplastic patients, above in gliomas.

The sequencing input was glioma tissue, nonneoplastic brain tissue, or PBMCs (not recorded which). The source is a human donor with low-grade glioma or glioblastoma, undergoing nonglioma brain surgery, or in good health (not recorded which). The chain carries TRBV20-1 and TRBJ1-2, with D unclear. CDR3 region: CSASSQRNGWGYTF. The CDR3 DNA is TGCAGTGCTAGCAGTCAACGGAACGGGTGGGGCTACACCTTC.